This T cell receptor beta chain was documented in a study of breast tumors, draining lymph nodes, adjacent tissues (dated by TCRdb to about 2016). For context, the study as a whole: TCR beta repertoires were compared across tumor, adjacent nontumor tissue and axillary lymph nodes obtained from breast cancer patients. In human breast cancer, the study set out to evaluate how tumor, surrounding tissue and draining lymph node repertoires relate to one another and whether T cells may move between these sites.

Points on this clonotype: The antigen it binds to is not known. No base-level quality is on record; no much larger clone is a single base apart.

Including the terminal cysteine and phenylalanine, the CDR3 comprises 13 residues. The retained sequence is limited to the CDR3, 39 bases, with the frame set at the first base. V loses 6 bases at its end and J loses 9 bases; junction bases beyond the gene matches: 0. The germline V gene yields WSHSY for CDR1 and SAAADI for CDR2. General study outcomes and caveats: The similarity between tumor and nontumor tissue repertoires was significantly greater in luminal-like breast cancer than in basal-like breast cancer. T-cell repertoire diversity in tumors was found to be lower than in lymph nodes but higher than in nontumor tissue, and preferential V and J gene usage was observed. The data were considered consistent with the idea that most tumor T cells come from the lymph node and then expand in tumor tissue. The study presented the conclusion that tumor T cells originate in lymph nodes as consistent with a hypothesis, not as something directly demonstrated.

The lymph node samples were taken from the axillary draining lymph nodes of breast cancer patients. The sequencing machine was an Illumina HiSeq 2000. Multiplex PCR amplification was used to generate the TCR beta chain libraries. High-throughput sequencing was used to analyze the amplified TCR beta chain products. TCRdb ran its own pipeline on the public reads, namely fastp trimming at Q25 and MiXCR clone calling, and kept in-frame beta chains. Entries are consolidated by CDR3 protein sequence, retaining the most common genes and DNA. The sample has over 100,000 distinct CDR3 sequences on record, about 22% of them singletons. The ten largest make up 2.6% of the sample.

The clonotype comes from a female donor with breast cancer. Some clones in this sample may be carry-over from other donors' samples. The chain is assembled from TRBV10-2 and TRBJ1-6; 12 bases in between match TRBD1. Sequenced sample: axillary lymph node tissue. The CDR3 is CASRGQGASPLHF. At the DNA level, the sequence is TGCGCCAGCAGGGGACAGGGGGCTTCACCCCTCCACTTT.